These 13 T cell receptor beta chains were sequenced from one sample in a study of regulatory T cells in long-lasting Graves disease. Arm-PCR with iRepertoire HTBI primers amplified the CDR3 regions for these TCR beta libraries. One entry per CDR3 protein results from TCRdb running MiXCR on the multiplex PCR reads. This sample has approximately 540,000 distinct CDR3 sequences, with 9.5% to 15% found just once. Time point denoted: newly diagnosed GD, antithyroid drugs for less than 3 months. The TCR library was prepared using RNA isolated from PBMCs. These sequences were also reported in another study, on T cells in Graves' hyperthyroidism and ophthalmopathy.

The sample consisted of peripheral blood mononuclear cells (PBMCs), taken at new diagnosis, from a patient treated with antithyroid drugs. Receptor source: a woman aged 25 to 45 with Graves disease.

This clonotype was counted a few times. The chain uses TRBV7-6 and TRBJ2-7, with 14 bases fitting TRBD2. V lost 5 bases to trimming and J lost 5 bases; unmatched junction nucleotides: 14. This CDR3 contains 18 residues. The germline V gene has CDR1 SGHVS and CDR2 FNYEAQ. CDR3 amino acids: CASSPGLAGAPATHEQYF. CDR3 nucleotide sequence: TGTGCCAGCAGCCCGGGACTAGCGGGAGCGCCGGCGACTCACGAGCAGTACTTC.

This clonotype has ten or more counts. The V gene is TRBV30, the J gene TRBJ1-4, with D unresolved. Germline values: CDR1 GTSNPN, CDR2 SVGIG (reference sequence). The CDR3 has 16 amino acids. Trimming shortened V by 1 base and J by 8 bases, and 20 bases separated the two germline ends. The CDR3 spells CAWSEGASSAPEKLFF. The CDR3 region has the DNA TGTGCCTGGAGTGAGGGCGCTTCGTCGGCTCCAGAAAAACTGTTTTTT. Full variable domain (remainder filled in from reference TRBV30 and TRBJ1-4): SQTIHQWPATLVQPVGSPLSLECTVEGTSNPNLYWYRQAAGRGLQLLFYSVGIGQISSEVPQNLSASRPQDRQFILSSKKLLLSDSGFYLCAWSEGASSAPEKLFFGSGTQLSVL.

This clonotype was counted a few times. CDR3 protein: CSARRQGGEAFF. Here the CDR3 DNA reads TGCAGTGCTAGAAGACAGGGGGGCGAAGCTTTCTTT. The rearrangement uses TRBV20-1 and TRBJ1-1, with 9 bases lining up with TRBD1. The CDR3 sequence is 12 residues long. Germline V gene data show CDR1 as DFQATT and CDR2 as SNEGSKA (reference sequence). V shed 2 bases and J 8 bases; nucleotides not matched to a gene: 3.

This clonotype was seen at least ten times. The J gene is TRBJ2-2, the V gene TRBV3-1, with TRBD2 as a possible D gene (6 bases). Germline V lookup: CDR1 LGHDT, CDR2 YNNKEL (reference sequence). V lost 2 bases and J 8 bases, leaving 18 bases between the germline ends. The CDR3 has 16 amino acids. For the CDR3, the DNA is TGTGCCAGCAGCCAACTCGGGACTTCACTCAGTGGGGAGCTGTTTTTT. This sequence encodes CASSQLGTSLSGELFF.

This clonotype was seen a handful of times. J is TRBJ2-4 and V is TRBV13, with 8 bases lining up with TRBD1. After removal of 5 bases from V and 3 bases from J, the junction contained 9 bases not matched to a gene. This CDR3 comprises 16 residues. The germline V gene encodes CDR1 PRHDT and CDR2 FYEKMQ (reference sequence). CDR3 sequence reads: CASSQIDRGGKNIQYF. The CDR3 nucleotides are TGTGCCAGCAGCCAAATCGACAGGGGTGGCAAAAACATTCAGTACTTC.

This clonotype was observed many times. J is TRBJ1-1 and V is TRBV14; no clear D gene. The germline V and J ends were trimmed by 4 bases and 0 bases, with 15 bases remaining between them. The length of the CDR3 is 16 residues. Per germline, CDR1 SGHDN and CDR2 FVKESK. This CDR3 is CASSLLGRTVNTEAFF. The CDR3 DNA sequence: TGTGCCAGCAGCCTCCTAGGCAGGACTGTGAACACTGAAGCTTTCTTT. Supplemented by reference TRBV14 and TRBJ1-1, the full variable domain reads EAGVTQFPSHSVIEKGQTVTLRCDPISGHDNLYWYRRVMGKEIKFLLHFVKESKQDESGMPNNRFLAERTGGTYSTLKVQPAELEDSGVYFCASSLLGRTVNTEAFFGQGTRLTVV.

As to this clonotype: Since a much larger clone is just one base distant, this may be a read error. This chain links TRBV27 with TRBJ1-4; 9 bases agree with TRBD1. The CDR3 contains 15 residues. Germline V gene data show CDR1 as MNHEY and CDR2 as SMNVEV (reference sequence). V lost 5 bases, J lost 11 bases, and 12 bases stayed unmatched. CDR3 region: CASSPYAGTGQKLFF. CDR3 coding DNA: TGTGCCAGCAGTCCATATGCCGGGACAGGGCAGAAACTGTTTTTT.

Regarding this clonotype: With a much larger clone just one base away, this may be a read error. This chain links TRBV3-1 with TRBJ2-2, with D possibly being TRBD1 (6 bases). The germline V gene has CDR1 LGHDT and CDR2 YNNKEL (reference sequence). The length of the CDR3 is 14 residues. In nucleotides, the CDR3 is TGTGCCAGCAGCCAAGAGGCAGGGGACGGGGAGCTGGTTTTT. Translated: CASSQEAGDGELVF.

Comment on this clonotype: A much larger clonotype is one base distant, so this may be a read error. In DNA form, the CDR3 reads TGCGCCAGCAGCCAAGGACAGGGCTACGCTGAGCAGTACTTC. Its translation is CASSQGQGYAEQYF. V is TRBV4-1 and J is TRBJ2-7, with 7 bases matching TRBD1. J was trimmed by 7 bases and V by 1 base; bases with no gene match: 7. The CDR3 totals 14 residues. The germline gives CDR1 MGHRA, CDR2 YSYEKL.

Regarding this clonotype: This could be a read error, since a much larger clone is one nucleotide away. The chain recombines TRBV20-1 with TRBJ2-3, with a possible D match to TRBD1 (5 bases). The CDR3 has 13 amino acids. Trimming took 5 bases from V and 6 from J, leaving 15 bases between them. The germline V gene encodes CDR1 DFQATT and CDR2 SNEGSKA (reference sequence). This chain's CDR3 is CSAGFRVGDTQYF. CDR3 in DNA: TGCAGTGCTGGCTTCAGGGTCGGTGATACGCAGTATTTT.

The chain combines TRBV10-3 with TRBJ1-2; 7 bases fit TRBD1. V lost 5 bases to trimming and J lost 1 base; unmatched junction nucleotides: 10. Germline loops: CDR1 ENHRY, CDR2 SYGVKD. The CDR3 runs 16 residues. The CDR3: CAISPSRDSGNYGYTF. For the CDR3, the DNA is TGTGCCATCAGTCCGTCCCGGGACAGCGGTAACTATGGCTACACCTTC.

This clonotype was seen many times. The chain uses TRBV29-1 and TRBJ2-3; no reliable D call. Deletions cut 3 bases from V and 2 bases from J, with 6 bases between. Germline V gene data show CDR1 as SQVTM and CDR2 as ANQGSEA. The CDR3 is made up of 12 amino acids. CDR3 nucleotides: TGCAGCGTTGAGGACGACACAGATACGCAGTATTTT. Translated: CSVEDDTDTQYF.

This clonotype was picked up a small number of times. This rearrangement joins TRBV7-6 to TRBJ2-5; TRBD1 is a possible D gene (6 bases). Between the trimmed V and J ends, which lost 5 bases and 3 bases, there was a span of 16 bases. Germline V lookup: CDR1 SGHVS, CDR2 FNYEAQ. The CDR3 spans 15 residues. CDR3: CASSPTRGWKETQYF. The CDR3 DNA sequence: TGTGCCAGCAGCCCCACGAGGGGGTGGAAAGAGACCCAGTACTTC. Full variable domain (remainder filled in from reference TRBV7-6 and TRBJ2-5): GAGVSQSPRYKVTKRGQDVALRCDPISGHVSLYWYRQALGQGPEFLTYFNYEAQQDKSGLPNDRFSAERPEGSISTLTIQRTEQRDSAMYRCASSPTRGWKETQYFGPGTRLLVL.